A single sample gave rise to the 21 T cell receptor beta chains below, sequenced in a study of cytomegalovirus exposure and HLA in healthy donors. The PCR contained 60 Vbeta and 13 Jbeta primers. The method was immunoSEQ multiplex PCR; TCRdb's version includes in-frame clones alone and lacks a portion of them. The table lists around 130,000 clones, 88% of them singletons, with around 0.51% in the top ten. The specimen sequenced was PBMCs. The receptors stem from a woman in her thirties or forties in good health and CMV-seronegative.

The chain uses TRBV5-1 and TRBJ1-3; the D gene is possibly TRBD1 (6 bases). The CDR3 totals 15 residues. Germline-derived CDR1 and CDR2 are SGHRS and YFSETQ. V was cut by 0 bases and J by 2 bases, with 9 bases left in between. The CDR3 region is CASSLDGGAGNTIYF. Written as DNA, the CDR3 is TGCGCCAGCAGCTTGGATGGGGGCGCTGGAAACACCATATATTTT.

This chain joins TRBV5-1 and TRBJ2-7; 11 nucleotides agree with TRBD1. The CDR3 is made up of 16 amino acids. The V and J ends lost 4 bases and 2 bases, in that order; junction bases with no gene match: 8. Germline lookup yields CDR1 SGHRS and CDR2 YFSETQ. The CDR3 protein is CASSLRTGGFTYEQYF. The CDR3 DNA reads TGCGCCAGCAGCCTCCGGACAGGGGGCTTCACCTACGAGCAGTACTTC.

This chain uses TRBV27 with TRBJ2-2; D might be TRBD1 (6 bases). CDR1 is MNHEY, CDR2 SMNVEV, per germline (reference sequence). V gave up 3 bases and J gave up 4 bases, with 24 bases separating them. The CDR3 has 19 amino acids. The CDR3 reads CASSFRTPLQGSGTGELFF. CDR3 DNA: TGTGCCAGCAGTTTCCGGACCCCACTACAGGGATCGGGCACCGGGGAGCTGTTTTTT.

This clone was recorded a few times. This chain links TRBV5-4 with TRBJ2-7, with 7 bases aligning to TRBD2. This CDR3 is 14 amino acids long. V dropped 5 bases and J dropped 3; count of bases not matched to a gene: 8. Germline V gene data show CDR1 as SGHNT and CDR2 as YYREEE (reference sequence). The CDR3 here is CASSGGGGFYEQYF. CDR3 DNA sequence: TGTGCCAGCAGTGGAGGCGGGGGATTCTACGAGCAGTACTTC.

V usage is TRBV30 and J usage is TRBJ1-3; D is ambiguous. The CDR3 length is 14 residues. The V and J ends lost 0 bases and 4 bases respectively, with 10 bases between them. From germline, CDR1 is GTSNPN and CDR2 SVGIG (reference sequence). As DNA, the CDR3 is TGTGCCTGGAGTGTTTGGGGAGGGGGAAACACCATATATTTT. Translating it yields CAWSVWGGGNTIYF.

The gene calls are TRBV5-8 and TRBJ1-4; D is possibly TRBD1 (5 bases). The V and J ends lost 4 bases and 2 bases respectively, with 21 bases between them. CDR1 is SGHTS, CDR2 YDEGEE, per germline. This CDR3 has 18 residues. CDR3 in amino acids: CASSPPLGGAMTNEKLFF. The CDR3 DNA follows: TGTGCCAGCAGCCCGCCTCTTGGAGGGGCGATGACTAATGAAAAACTGTTTTTT.

The chain carries TRBV27 and TRBJ2-7, with 13 bases identical to TRBD2. In germline, CDR1 is MNHEY, CDR2 SMNVEV (reference sequence). The CDR3 totals 16 residues. Trimming took 8 bases from V and 3 from J; bases not matched to a gene: 10. CDR3 sequence reads: CASGGTSGKDRYEQYF. Written as DNA, the CDR3 is TGTGCCAGCGGGGGGACTAGCGGGAAGGATCGCTACGAGCAGTACTTC.

The rearrangement links TRBV6-5 to TRBJ2-7, with TRBD1 matching over 8 bases. The CDR3 spans 13 residues. Unmatched junction bases numbered 3, after V lost 6 bases and J lost 2 bases. Looked up from germline, CDR1 is MNHEY and CDR2 is SVGAGI. The chain's CDR3 is CASSQGQAYEQYF. CDR3 sequence (DNA): TGTGCCAGCAGCCAGGGACAGGCCTACGAGCAGTACTTC.

This clone was recorded once. The V gene is TRBV29-1, the J gene TRBJ2-2, with TRBD1 identical over 9 bases. Germline V gene data show CDR1 as SQVTM and CDR2 as ANQGSEA. Trimming cost V 4 bases and J 3 bases; bases outside gene matches: 9. The CDR3 totals 16 residues. In DNA form, the CDR3 reads TGCAGCGTTGCCTACAGGGGGCGCCCACACACCGGGGAGCTGTTTTTT. Translation gives CSVAYRGRPHTGELFF.

The chain links TRBV19 to TRBJ2-3; 9 positions agree with TRBD2. This CDR3 is built from 14 residues. The germline gives CDR1 LNHDA, CDR2 SQIVND (reference sequence). V lost 3 bases to trimming and J lost 5 bases; unmatched junction nucleotides: 3. CDR3 sequence: CASSMRTSEDTQYF. The CDR3 DNA follows: TGTGCCAGTAGTATGCGGACTAGCGAAGATACGCAGTATTTT.

The chain employs TRBV18 and TRBJ1-3; possibly TRBD1 for D (5 bases). Trimming removed 5 bases at V and 1 base at J, with 6 bases between. The CDR3 is 13 residues long. Germline V lookup: CDR1 KGHSH, CDR2 LQKENI. The chain's CDR3 is CASSTGSGNTIYF. CDR3 sequence (DNA): TGTGCCAGCTCAACAGGTTCTGGAAACACCATATATTTT.

J is TRBJ1-2 and V is TRBV28; the D gene is possibly TRBD1 (5 bases). Germline V gene lookup returns CDR1 MDHEN and CDR2 SYDVKM. The germline V and J ends were trimmed by 6 bases and 5 bases, with 13 bases remaining between them. This CDR3 has 13 residues. In DNA, the CDR3 is TGTGCCAGCAGCCCCCTACAGGATTATGGCTACACCTTC. Translation: CASSPLQDYGYTF.

The chain uses TRBV7-8 and TRBJ2-3; 7 bases are shared with TRBD2. The J segment lost 7 bases and the V segment lost 3 bases, leaving 10 bases of the junction unmatched. From germline, CDR1 is SGHVS and CDR2 FQNEAQ. This CDR3 region has 15 residues. CDR3 sequence reads: CASSFMGGSFNTQYF. The DNA of the CDR3 is TGTGCCAGCAGCTTTATGGGCGGGAGCTTTAATACGCAGTATTTT.

The V call is TRBV10-3, the J call TRBJ2-5, with 10 bases fitting TRBD1. The CDR3 runs to 16 residues. Germline CDR1 and CDR2: ENHRY and SYGVKD. The ends lost 3 bases at V and 3 bases at J; junction bases unmatched: 7. The CDR3 region is CAISDLRDRGEETQYF. The CDR3 nucleotides read TGTGCCATCAGTGATCTTCGGGACAGGGGCGAAGAGACCCAGTACTTC.

The rearrangement joins TRBV5-1 to TRBJ1-2, with a weak D call TRBD1 (5 bases). V gave up 4 bases and J gave up 2 bases, with 15 bases separating them. CDR1 and CDR2 (germline): SGHRS, YFSETQ. The CDR3 has 15 residues. CDR3 sequence: CASSNPPGGNYGYTF. Here the CDR3 DNA reads TGCGCCAGCAGCAACCCTCCGGGGGGGAACTATGGCTACACCTTC.

Concerning this clone: The CDR3 does not close with the conserved phenylalanine or tryptophan, likely indicating a read error. The DNA is left out, because the CDR3 cannot be placed on it with certainty; the CDR3 is given as TCRdb lists it. The chain recombines TRBV7-8 with TRBJ2-3; the listed D gene, TRBD2, was not tested against the DNA. The CDR3 contains 13 residues when both ends are counted. Germline CDR1 and CDR2: SGHVS and FQNEAQ. CDR3 residues: CASSLTSGGVQTL.

In the case of this clone: A junction end diverges from the germline sequence, so it may reflect a read error. The rearrangement uses TRBV28 and TRBJ2-3; D ambiguous. The CDR3 is 15 amino acids. CDR1 is MDHEN, CDR2 SYDVKM, per germline. The CDR3 here is CAISRTTSSTDTQYF. The CDR3 nucleotides are TGTGCCATCAGTAGAACTACCTCTAGCACAGATACGCAGTATTTT.

Concerning this clone: One junction end disagrees with the germline gene, perhaps due to a read error. The chain uses TRBV7-9 and TRBJ2-7; TRBD2 matches at 8 bases. Germline CDR1 reads SEHNR; CDR2 reads FQNEAQ (reference sequence). This CDR3 is 16 amino acids long. CDR3 region: CSSSLGLAGTSYEQSF. The CDR3 DNA reads as TGTTCCAGCAGCTTAGGGTTAGCGGGAACTTCCTACGAGCAGTCCTTC.

This chain connects TRBV2 to TRBJ2-7; no firm D call. The CDR3 consists of 11 residues. V lost 4 bases, J lost 7 bases, and 8 bases lay in between. CDR1 SNHLY and CDR2 FYNNEI come from the germline V gene. CDR3 DNA sequence: TGTGCCAGCAGTGGGGCAAGGGAGCAGTACTTC. Translated: CASSGAREQYF.

This rearrangement joins TRBV11-3 to TRBJ2-3; perhaps TRBD2 as D (6 bases). CDR1 and CDR2 (germline): SGHNT, YENEEA. V was cut by 1 base and J by 2 bases, with 7 bases left in between. CDR3 length: 14 amino acids. The CDR3 region has the DNA TGTGCCAGCAGCTTAGGCGGGGCCACAGATACGCAGTATTTT. Translated, it gives CASSLGGATDTQYF.

This chain uses TRBV13 with TRBJ2-7, with 10 positions matching TRBD2. The CDR3 runs 18 residues. CDR1 and CDR2 (germline): PRHDT, FYEKMQ (reference sequence). The V and J ends lost 4 bases and 2 bases, in that order; junction bases with no gene match: 14. The CDR3 here is CASSSDQEGLAYPYEQYF. In DNA, the CDR3 is TGTGCCAGCAGCTCGGACCAGGAGGGACTAGCGTACCCCTACGAGCAGTACTTC.